Described below is a single TCR beta chain sequence and its context. Its antigen remains unidentified. The sample belongs to a study of early stage breast cancer tumors. Across the study: Of about 17 invasive breast tumors, 11 to 12 were hormone receptor-positive, HER2-negative. Each sample averaged around 9.4-fold read coverage. Study-wide results and limits: In about 90% of the 16 patients, blood comparison separated tumor from normal breast.

The CDR3 consists of 15 residues. Germline lookup yields CDR1 LNHDA and CDR2 SQIVND (reference sequence). Trimming took 1 base from V and 0 from J, leaving 7 bases between them. Blood replicates held 0.5 ug DNA, tumor or normal breast roughly 1.5 ug, two each. Sequenced by immunoSEQ multiplex PCR; TCRdb stores in-frame clones only, minus some. The data hold around 31,000 clones, with more than 65% observed a single time. The sequence was obtained from a person aged 25 to 39 with breast cancer. The V and J genes are TRBV19 and TRBJ1-5; tentatively, D is TRBD1 (5 bases). Sequencing was carried out using breast tumor tissue. CDR3 DNA: TGTGCCAGTAGTATAGCCAGGGATAGCAATCAGCCCCAGCATTTT. Its translation: CASSIARDSNQPQHF.